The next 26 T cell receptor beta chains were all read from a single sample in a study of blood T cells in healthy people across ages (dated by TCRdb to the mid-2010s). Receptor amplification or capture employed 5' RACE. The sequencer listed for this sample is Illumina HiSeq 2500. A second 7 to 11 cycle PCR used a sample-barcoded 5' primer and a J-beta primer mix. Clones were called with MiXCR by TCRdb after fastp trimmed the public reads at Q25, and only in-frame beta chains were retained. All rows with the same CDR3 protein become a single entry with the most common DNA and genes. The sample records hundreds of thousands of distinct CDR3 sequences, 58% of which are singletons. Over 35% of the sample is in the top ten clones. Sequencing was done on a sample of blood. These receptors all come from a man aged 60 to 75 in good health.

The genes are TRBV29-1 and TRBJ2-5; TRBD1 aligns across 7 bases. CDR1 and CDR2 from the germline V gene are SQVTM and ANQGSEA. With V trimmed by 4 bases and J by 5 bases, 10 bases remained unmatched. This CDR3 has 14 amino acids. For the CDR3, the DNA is TGCAGCGTTGTCGATCAGGGGGTCGGGGAGACCCAGTACTTC. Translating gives CSVVDQGVGETQYF. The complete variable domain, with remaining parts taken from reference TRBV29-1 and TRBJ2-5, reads SAVISQKPSRDICQRGTSLTIQCQVDSQVTMMFWYRQQPGQSLTLIATANQGSEATYESGFVIDKFPISRPNLTFSTLTVSNMSPEDSSIYLCSVVDQGVGETQYFGPGTRLLVL.

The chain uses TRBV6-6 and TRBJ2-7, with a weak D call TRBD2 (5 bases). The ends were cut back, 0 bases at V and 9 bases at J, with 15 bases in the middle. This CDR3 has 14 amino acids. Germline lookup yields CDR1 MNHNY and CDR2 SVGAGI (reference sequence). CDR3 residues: CASSYSNPPGRQYF. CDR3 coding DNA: TGTGCCAGCAGTTACTCGAATCCTCCGGGAAGGCAGTACTTC.

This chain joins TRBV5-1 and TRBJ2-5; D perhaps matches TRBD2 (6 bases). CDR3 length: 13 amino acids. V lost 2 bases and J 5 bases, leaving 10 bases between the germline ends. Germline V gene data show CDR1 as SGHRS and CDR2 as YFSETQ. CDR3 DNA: TGCGCCAGCAGCTTCGGAGGGTCCGAGACCCAGTACTTC. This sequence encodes CASSFGGSETQYF.

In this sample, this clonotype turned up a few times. CDR3 coding DNA: TGTGCCAGCAGTTACTCGGTTTTGTACTCTGGGGCCAACGTCCTGACTTTC. Translated: CASSYSVLYSGANVLTF. The chain carries TRBV6-6 and TRBJ2-6; D not certain. The germline V and J ends were trimmed by 0 bases and 0 bases, with 9 bases remaining between them. Germline CDR1 is MNHNY and CDR2 is SVGAGI (reference sequence). This CDR3 has 17 residues.

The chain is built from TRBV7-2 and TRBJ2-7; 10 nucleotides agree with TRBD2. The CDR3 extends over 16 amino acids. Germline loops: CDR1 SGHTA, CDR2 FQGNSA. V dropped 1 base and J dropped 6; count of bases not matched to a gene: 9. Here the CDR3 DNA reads TGTGCCAGCAGCTTAGGGCTAGCGGGGGTCAGGGCCGAGCAGTACTTC. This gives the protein CASSLGLAGVRAEQYF. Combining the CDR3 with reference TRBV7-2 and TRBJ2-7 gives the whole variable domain GAGVSQSPSNKVTEKGKDVELRCDPISGHTALYWYRQSLGQGLEFLIYFQGNSAPDKSGLPSDRFSAERTGGSVSTLTIQRTQQEDSAVYLCASSLGLAGVRAEQYFGPGTRLTVT.

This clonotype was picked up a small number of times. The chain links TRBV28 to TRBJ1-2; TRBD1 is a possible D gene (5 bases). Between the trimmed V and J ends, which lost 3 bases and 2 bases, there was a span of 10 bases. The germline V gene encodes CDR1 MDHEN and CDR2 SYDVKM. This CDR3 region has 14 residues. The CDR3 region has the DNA TGTGCCAGCAGTTTGCTACAGGAGAACTATGGCTACACCTTC. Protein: CASSLLQENYGYTF.

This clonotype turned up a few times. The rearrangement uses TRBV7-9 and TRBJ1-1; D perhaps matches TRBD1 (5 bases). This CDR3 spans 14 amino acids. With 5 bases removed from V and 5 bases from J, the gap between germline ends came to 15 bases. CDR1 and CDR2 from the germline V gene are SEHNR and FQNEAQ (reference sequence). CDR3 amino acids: CASSPLREGTEAFF. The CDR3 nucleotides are TGTGCCAGCAGCCCCCTACGGGAGGGGACTGAAGCTTTCTTT.

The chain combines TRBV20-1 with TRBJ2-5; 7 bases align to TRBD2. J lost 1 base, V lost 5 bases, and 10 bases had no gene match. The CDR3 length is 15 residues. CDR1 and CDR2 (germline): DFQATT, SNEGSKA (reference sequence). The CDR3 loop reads CSAGPPWGGQETQYF. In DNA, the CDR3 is TGCAGTGCTGGCCCACCGTGGGGGGGCCAAGAGACCCAGTACTTC.

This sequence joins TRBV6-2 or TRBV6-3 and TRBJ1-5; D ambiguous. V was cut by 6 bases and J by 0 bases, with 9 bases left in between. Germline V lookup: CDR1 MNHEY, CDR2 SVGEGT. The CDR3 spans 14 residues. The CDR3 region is CASSRQISNQPQHF. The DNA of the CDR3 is TGTGCCAGCAGCCGCCAGATTAGCAATCAGCCCCAGCATTTT.

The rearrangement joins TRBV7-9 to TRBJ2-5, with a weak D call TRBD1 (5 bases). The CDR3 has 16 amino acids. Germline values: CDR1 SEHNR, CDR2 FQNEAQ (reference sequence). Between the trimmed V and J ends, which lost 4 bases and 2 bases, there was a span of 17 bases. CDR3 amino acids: CASSSLGAALQETQYF. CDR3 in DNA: TGTGCCAGCAGCTCTCTTGGGGCGGCCCTTCAAGAGACCCAGTACTTC.

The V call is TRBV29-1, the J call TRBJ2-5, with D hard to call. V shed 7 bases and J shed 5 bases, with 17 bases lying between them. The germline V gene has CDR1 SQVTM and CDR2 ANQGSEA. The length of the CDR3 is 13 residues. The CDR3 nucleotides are TGCAGCGCTAGGACGGACCCCCCTGAGACCCAGTACTTC. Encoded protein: CSARTDPPETQYF.

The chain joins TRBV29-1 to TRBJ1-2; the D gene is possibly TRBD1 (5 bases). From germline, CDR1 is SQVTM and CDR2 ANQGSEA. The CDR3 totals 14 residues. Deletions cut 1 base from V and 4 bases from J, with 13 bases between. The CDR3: CSVEGSRQGYGYTF. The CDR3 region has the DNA TGCAGCGTTGAAGGATCCAGGCAGGGCTATGGCTACACCTTC.

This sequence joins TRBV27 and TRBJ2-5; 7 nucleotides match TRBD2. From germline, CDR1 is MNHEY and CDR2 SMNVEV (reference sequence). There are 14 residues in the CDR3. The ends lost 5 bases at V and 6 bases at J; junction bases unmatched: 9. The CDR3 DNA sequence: TGTGCCAGCAGTCCGATGGGGGGGGTACAGACCCAGTACTTC. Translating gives CASSPMGGVQTQYF.

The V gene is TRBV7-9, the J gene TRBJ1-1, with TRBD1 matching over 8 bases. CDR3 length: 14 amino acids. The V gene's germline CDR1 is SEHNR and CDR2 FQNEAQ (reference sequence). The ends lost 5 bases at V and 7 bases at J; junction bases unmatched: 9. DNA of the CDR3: TGTGCCAGCAGCACGAACCAGGGGGCGAGTGAAGCTTTCTTT. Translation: CASSTNQGASEAFF.

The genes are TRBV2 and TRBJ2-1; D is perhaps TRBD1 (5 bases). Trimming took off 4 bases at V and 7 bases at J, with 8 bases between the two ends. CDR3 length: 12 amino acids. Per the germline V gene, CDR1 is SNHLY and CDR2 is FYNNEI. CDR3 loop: CASSGGQNEQFF. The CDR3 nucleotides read TGTGCCAGCAGTGGAGGACAAAATGAGCAGTTCTTC.

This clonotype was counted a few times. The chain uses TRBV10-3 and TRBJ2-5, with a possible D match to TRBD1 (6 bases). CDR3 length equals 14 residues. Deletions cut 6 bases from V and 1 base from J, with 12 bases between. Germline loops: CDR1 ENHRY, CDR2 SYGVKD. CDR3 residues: CAIRPTGRQETQYF. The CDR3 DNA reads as TGTGCCATCAGACCGACAGGTCGCCAAGAGACCCAGTACTTC.

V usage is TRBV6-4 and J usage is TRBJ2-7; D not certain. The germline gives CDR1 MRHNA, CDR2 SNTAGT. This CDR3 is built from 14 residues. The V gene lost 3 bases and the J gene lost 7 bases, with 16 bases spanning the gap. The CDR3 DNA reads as TGTGCCAGCAGTGAGGTCGCCTCTTTAGGGGAGCAGTACTTC. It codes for CASSEVASLGEQYF.

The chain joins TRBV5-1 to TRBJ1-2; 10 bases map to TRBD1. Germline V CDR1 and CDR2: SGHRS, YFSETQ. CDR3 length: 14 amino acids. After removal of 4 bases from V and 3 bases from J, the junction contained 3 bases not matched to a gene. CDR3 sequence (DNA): TGCGCCAGCAGCACGACAGGGGGCCACTATGGCTACACCTTC. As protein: CASSTTGGHYGYTF.

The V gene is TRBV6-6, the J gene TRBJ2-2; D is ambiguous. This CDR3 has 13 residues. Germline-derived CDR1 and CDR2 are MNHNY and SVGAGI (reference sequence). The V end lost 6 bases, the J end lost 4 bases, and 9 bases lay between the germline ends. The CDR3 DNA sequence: TGTGCCAGCAGCGTCGGACCCACCGGGGAGCTGTTTTTT. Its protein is CASSVGPTGELFF.

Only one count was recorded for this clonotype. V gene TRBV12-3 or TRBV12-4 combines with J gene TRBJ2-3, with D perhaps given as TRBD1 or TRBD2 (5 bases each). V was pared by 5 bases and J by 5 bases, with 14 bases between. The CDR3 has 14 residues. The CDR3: CASSVRVSGDTQYF. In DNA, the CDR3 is TGTGCCAGCAGTGTCAGGGTGAGCGGAGATACGCAGTATTTT.

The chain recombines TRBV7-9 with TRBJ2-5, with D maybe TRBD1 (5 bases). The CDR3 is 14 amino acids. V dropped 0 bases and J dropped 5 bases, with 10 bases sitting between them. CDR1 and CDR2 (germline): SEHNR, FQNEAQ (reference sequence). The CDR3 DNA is TGTGCCAGCAGCTTAGCTTCAGGGATTGAGACCCAGTACTTC. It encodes CASSLASGIETQYF.

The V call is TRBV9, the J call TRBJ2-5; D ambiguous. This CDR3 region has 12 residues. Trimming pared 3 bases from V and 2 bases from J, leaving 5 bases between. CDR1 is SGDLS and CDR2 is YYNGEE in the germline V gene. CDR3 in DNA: TGTGCCAGCAGCGCAGATCAAGAGACCCAGTACTTC. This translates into CASSADQETQYF.

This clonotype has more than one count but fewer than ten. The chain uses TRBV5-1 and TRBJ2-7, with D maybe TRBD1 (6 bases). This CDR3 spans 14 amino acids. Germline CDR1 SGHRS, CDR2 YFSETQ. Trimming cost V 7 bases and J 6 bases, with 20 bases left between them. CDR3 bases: TGCGCCAGCCGGCAGGGGACGGCGTCGGGCGAGCAGTACTTC. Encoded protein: CASRQGTASGEQYF.

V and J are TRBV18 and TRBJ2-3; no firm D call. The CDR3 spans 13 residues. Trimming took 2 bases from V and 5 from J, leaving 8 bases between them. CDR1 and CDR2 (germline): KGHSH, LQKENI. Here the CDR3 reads CASSPGVEDTQYF. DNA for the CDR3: TGTGCCAGCTCACCAGGGGTTGAAGATACGCAGTATTTT.

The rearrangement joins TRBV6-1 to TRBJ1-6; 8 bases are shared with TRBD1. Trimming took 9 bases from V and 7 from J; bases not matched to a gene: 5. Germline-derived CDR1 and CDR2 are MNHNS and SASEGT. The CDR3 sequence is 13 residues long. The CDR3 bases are TGTGCCAGTGCCCAGGGGGCGAATTCACCCCTCCACTTT. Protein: CASAQGANSPLHF.

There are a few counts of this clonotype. CDR3 sequence: CASSLLGQKATQYF. DNA for the CDR3: TGTGCCAGCAGCTTATTGGGACAGAAAGCGACCCAGTACTTC. The chain combines TRBV7-8 with TRBJ2-7, with 7 bases fitting TRBD1. The J call could be wrong; TRBJ2-5 is a better fit for the DNA end. Germline CDR1 and CDR2: SGHVS and FQNEAQ. This CDR3 is built from 14 residues.